This T cell receptor beta chain was retrieved from a study of cytomegalovirus exposure and HLA in healthy donors. Study-level background: The Caucasian-associated ancestry cluster held 80% to 90% of 350 to 450 genotyped donors.

As for this clone: Its antigen remains unknown.

60 Vbeta and 13 Jbeta primers were used in PCR. Assay used: immunoSEQ multiplex PCR; TCRdb lists only in-frame clones, some missing. This table has 150,000 or so clones, roughly three quarters appearing once. Study conclusions and caveats: About 87% or about 30% of the time was how often most TCR beta V segments were productive, according to an earlier analysis. For presence/absence analyses, sequencing depth was assumed to be roughly uniform across donors.

The donors were healthy bone marrow donors. The sequenced material came from PBMCs. The TCR originated in a young man in good health and CMV-seropositive.

CDR3 in amino acids: CASSPPQGRDYGYTF. In DNA form, the CDR3 reads TGTGCCAGCAGTCCCCCTCAGGGGCGAGACTATGGCTACACCTTC. The rearrangement uses TRBV28 and TRBJ1-2; D possibly corresponds to TRBD1 (6 bases). Germline assignment: CDR1 MDHEN and CDR2 SYDVKM. This CDR3 is built from 15 residues. The V end was cut by 5 bases, the J end by 3 bases, with 16 bases between.